This T cell receptor beta chain was observed in a study of T-cell memory formation after mild COVID-19. The wider study: TCR clustering was largely donor specific.

Points from the study as a whole: Prior to infection, memory already included some responding clones, suggesting cross-reactive memory joined. CD4+ contracting clones lay mainly in CM and EM, CD8+ ones in EMRA.

Note on this clonotype: The antigen is unknown.

The germline CDR1 and CDR2 sequences are MNHEY and SMNVEV (reference sequence). The germline V and J ends were trimmed by 3 bases and 7 bases, with 18 bases remaining between them. This CDR3 has 15 amino acids. Constant-segment primers served in 5'RACE that generated TCR alpha and TCR beta cDNA libraries bearing sample barcodes and UMIs. Each CDR3 protein gets one entry after TCRdb re-called the 5' RACE reads with MiXCR. The table has 280,000 or so distinct CDR3 sequences, about a sixth seen once. The receptor's source is a man between 18 and 29 years old who had mild COVID-19 (a few samples of this study predate the infection). Cell type and time point are not known. Sequencing was performed on PBMCs or a T cell subset sorted from them (not recorded which). This chain connects TRBV27 to TRBJ1-2; D may be TRBD1 (6 bases). The CDR3 is CASSFRGPGDRGYTF. CDR3 DNA sequence: TGTGCCAGCAGTTTCAGGGGACCGGGAGACCGTGGCTACACCTTC.